This T cell receptor (beta chain) comes out of a study of T cell changes during pregnancy in multiple sclerosis. Assay used: immunoSEQ multiplex PCR; TCRdb lists only in-frame clones, some missing. The sample has 75,000 to 95,000 clones; 92% are singletons. This receptor was taken from a female donor with multiple sclerosis, enrolled in a pregnancy study. The specimen comprised peripheral blood, sampled after pregnancy.

As DNA, the CDR3 is TGTGCCAGCAGCGTAGCAGGGGGCTTCACCGGGGAGCTGTTTTTT. Protein: CASSVAGGFTGELFF. V and J are TRBV9 and TRBJ2-2; 8 bases fit TRBD1. Germline V gene sequence: CDR1 SGDLS, CDR2 YYNGEE. The V and J ends lost 0 bases and 4 bases, in that order; junction bases with no gene match: 2. This CDR3 has 15 residues.